This TCR beta chain was obtained from a study of cytomegalovirus exposure and HLA in healthy donors. Study context: Samples from HLA-typed donors yielded approximately 80 million unique TCRs in an early data release. Study-level findings and limits: TCR beta V- and J-gene trimming, according to a later analysis, was linked to a missense DCLRE1C variant. Some V segments, TRBV6-2 and TRBV6-3 among them, were indistinguishable and were therefore excluded.

Germline CDR1 ENHRY, CDR2 SYGVKD. Losses at the gene ends were 4 bases for V and 4 bases for J; bases not matched to a gene: 13. The CDR3 is made up of 17 amino acids. PCR was performed using 60 Vbeta and 13 Jbeta primers. TCRdb keeps only in-frame clones here, not all; method: immunoSEQ multiplex PCR. This sample carries tens of thousands of clones, around 86% of them seen once, and the ten largest clones take roughly 9%. Comments on this clone: Its antigen is as yet unknown.

Participants comprised healthy donors of bone marrow. The source material was PBMCs. This sequence joins TRBV10-3 and TRBJ1-2; 9 bases agree with TRBD1. The sequence derives from a man aged 25-45 years in good health and CMV-seropositive. CDR3 coding DNA: TGTGCCATCAGTGCCGGGACAGGGTTAGGTGAGGGCTATGGCTACACCTTC. Translating it yields CAISAGTGLGEGYGYTF.